The clone carrying this T cell receptor beta chain was detected only once. The germline CDR1 and CDR2 sequences are SGHAT and FQNNGV. The CDR3 is made up of 14 amino acids. V lost 2 bases and J lost 7; bases outside the gene matches: 4. The record originates from a study of blood T cell repertoires in COVID-19. Sequenced by immunoSEQ multiplex PCR; TCRdb stores in-frame clones only, minus some. The sample lists about 170,000 clones, approximately 91% occurring once. This TCR derives from a woman under 30 who had recovered from COVID-19. Source material: PBMCs or T cells enriched from blood (not recorded which). The rearrangement uses TRBV11-2 and TRBJ2-7; 11 positions agree with TRBD2. The CDR3 sequence is CASSLSPSGREQYF. In DNA form, the CDR3 reads TGTGCCAGCAGCTTATCGCCTAGCGGGAGGGAGCAGTACTTC.